This entry lists 5 T cell receptor beta chains sequenced from one sample in a study of T cell changes during pregnancy in multiple sclerosis. TCRdb's table, derived via immunoSEQ multiplex PCR, lists solely in-frame clones and lacks some. The sample has about 36,000 clones, around 92% seen once. The sequencing here drew on CD4+ T cells from peripheral blood mononuclear cells, taken after pregnancy. The origin of the receptors is a female donor with multiple sclerosis, enrolled in a pregnancy study.

This rearrangement joins TRBV1 to TRBJ2-7; the table calls TRBD2, which could not be checked here. TRBV1 is given as a pseudogene. CDR3 length equals 23 residues. The CDR3 loop reads CTSSQAGICSGTRSPCVAYEQYF. Written as DNA, the CDR3 is TGCACCAGCAGCCAAGCCGGGATTTGCTCCGGGACTAGATCCCCTTGTGTCGCCTACGAGCAGTACTTC.

The chain uses TRBV28 and TRBJ1-2, with 7 bases identical to TRBD1. With 2 bases clipped from V and 4 bases from J, the junction kept 7 bases outside the gene matches. The CDR3 is 15 residues long. Germline CDR1 MDHEN, CDR2 SYDVKM. Written as DNA, the CDR3 is TGTGCCAGCAGTTTACCCAATAGGGGGCTCTATGGCTACACCTTC. This encodes CASSLPNRGLYGYTF.

The chain carries TRBV5-5 and TRBJ1-1, with a tentative D call TRBD1 (5 bases). Germline loops: CDR1 SGHKS, CDR2 YYEKEE (reference sequence). V was cut by 2 bases and J by 3 bases, with 8 bases left in between. The CDR3 runs to 13 residues. In DNA form, the CDR3 reads TGTGCCAGCAGCTTAGGGGCAGACACTGAAGCTTTCTTT. Protein sequence: CASSLGADTEAFF. Full variable domain (missing parts from reference TRBV5-5 and TRBJ1-1): DAGVTQSPTHLIKTRGQQVTLRCSPISGHKSVSWYQQVLGQGPQFIFQYYEKEERGRGNFPDRFSARQFPNYSSELNVNALLLGDSALYLCASSLGADTEAFFGQGTRLTVV.

The V gene is TRBV7-9, the J gene TRBJ2-3; weak D call: TRBD2 (6 bases). V shed 11 bases and J shed 0 bases, with 30 bases lying between them. The germline CDR1 and CDR2 sequences are SEHNR and FQNEAQ (reference sequence). The CDR3 is 19 amino acids. The DNA for the CDR3 is TGTGCCTCAAGCCGTTCTTTTGGGGGGAGAGGGGCTAGCACAGATACGCAGTATTTT. This sequence encodes CASSRSFGGRGASTDTQYF.

The CDR3 loop is CASSLEVVSEAFF. CDR3 DNA: TGTGCCAGCAGCTTGGAGGTTGTCTCTGAAGCTTTCTTT. This sequence joins TRBV7-2 and TRBJ1-1; D is ambiguous. This CDR3 contains 13 residues. Trimming left V 3 bases short and J 6 bases short, with 11 bases between. Germline assignment: CDR1 SGHTA and CDR2 FQGNSA.